The 21 T cell receptor beta chains listed next were all sequenced from one sample in a study of Tregs in tolerant kidney transplant recipients (dated by TCRdb to between 2019 and 2020). Receptor amplification or capture employed the immunoSEQ multiplex PCR assay. As stored in TCRdb, this immuneACCESS dataset retains in-frame rearrangements with V and J assigned. A fraction of the clones does not appear; measured against another copy, unresolved V genes explain less than half of the discrepancy, and the remainder lacks a known reason. The sample contains 15,000 to 20,000 clones, approximately 57% of them found a single time. Together, the top ten hold 3.2% of the sample. No cognate antigen is known for these TCRs. Input material: Tregs from blood cultured with allogeneic cells. All receptors derive from a human donor in good health.

The chain combines TRBV7-2 with TRBJ2-1, with 9 bases matching TRBD2. The CDR3 loop spans 16 amino acids. In germline, CDR1 is SGHTA, CDR2 FQGNSA. The junction had 13 bases not matched to a gene; V was cut back by 4 bases and J by 9 bases. In DNA, the CDR3 is TGTGCCAGCAGCTATTCCCTAGCGGGGTACCAGGGTGAGCAGTTCTTC. This encodes CASSYSLAGYQGEQFF.

The rearrangement uses TRBV6-6 and TRBJ1-6, with unresolved D. V lost 8 bases, J lost 8 bases, and 13 bases lay in between. CDR3 length: 13 residues. Per the germline V gene, CDR1 is MNHNY and CDR2 is SVGAGI (reference sequence). As DNA, the CDR3 is TGTGCCAGCTGTAGGACCTCGTATTCACCCCTCCACTTT. Translated: CASCRTSYSPLHF.

Judged by abundance, this clone is medium-sized. V usage is TRBV7-2 and J usage is TRBJ2-7, with 9 bases identical to TRBD1. Germline V lookup: CDR1 SGHTA, CDR2 FQGNSA. V dropped 6 bases and J dropped 3; count of bases not matched to a gene: 9. There are 15 residues in the CDR3. The CDR3 loop reads CASSYTGTGNYEQYF. The CDR3 coding sequence is TGTGCCAGCAGTTATACCGGGACAGGGAACTACGAGCAGTACTTC.

The rearrangement links TRBV28 to TRBJ1-2; 9 positions agree with TRBD1. The V segment lost 7 bases and the J segment 7 bases; nucleotides outside the gene matches: 19. This CDR3 contains 17 residues. Germline CDR1 reads MDHEN; CDR2 reads SYDVKM. The CDR3 spells CASNSPFLGQGGSGYTF. CDR3 DNA sequence: TGTGCCAGCAACTCTCCCTTCTTGGGACAGGGAGGAAGTGGCTACACCTTC.

V usage is TRBV30 and J usage is TRBJ2-2; a possible D gene is TRBD2 (6 bases). Germline assignment: CDR1 GTSNPN and CDR2 SVGIG (reference sequence). V lost 3 bases, J lost 4 bases, and 24 bases lay in between. The CDR3 totals 18 residues. The CDR3 nucleotides read TGTGCCTGGAGCCCGAGTCTTCGGCTCAGGAGGGCCACCGGGGAGCTGTTTTTT. Translation: CAWSPSLRLRRATGELFF.

The DNA for the CDR3 is TGCGCCAGCAGCCTAGACAGGACCACGGGGGGCTACACCTTC. As protein: CASSLDRTTGGYTF. This chain links TRBV5-1 with TRBJ1-2, with D possibly matching TRBD1 (6 bases). The CDR3 contains 14 residues. Trimming took off 4 bases at V and 8 bases at J, with 18 bases between the two ends. In germline, CDR1 is SGHRS, CDR2 YFSETQ.

This clone is a singleton in its sample. This sequence joins TRBV13 and TRBJ2-3, with D perhaps TRBD2 (5 bases). The germline V gene has CDR1 PRHDT and CDR2 FYEKMQ (reference sequence). Trimming removed 10 bases at V and 5 bases at J, with 10 bases between. The CDR3 runs 11 residues. DNA of the CDR3: TGTGCCACGTCCGGAGGAGATACGCAGTATTTT. This translates into CATSGGDTQYF.

As regards this clone: Other DNA sequences in this specimen translate into the identical CDR3. This sequence joins TRBV6-5 and TRBJ2-5; a weak D match, TRBD2 (5 bases). Germline assignment: CDR1 MNHEY and CDR2 SVGAGI. V lost 5 bases and J 5 bases, leaving 9 bases between the germline ends. The CDR3 length is 12 residues. The DNA of the CDR3 is TGTGCCAGCAGTCGGACTGGGGAGACCCAGTACTTC. This sequence encodes CASSRTGETQYF.

The V and J genes are TRBV6-5 and TRBJ1-2, with a weak D call TRBD1 (5 bases). In germline, CDR1 is MNHEY, CDR2 SVGAGI. The CDR3 length is 13 residues. The germline V and J ends were trimmed by 6 bases and 7 bases, with 15 bases remaining between them. CDR3 region: CASSLEGLFGYTF. CDR3 in DNA: TGTGCCAGCAGCCTGGAGGGGTTATTTGGCTACACCTTC.

V usage is TRBV5-4 and J usage is TRBJ1-2, with D unresolved. Germline V lookup: CDR1 SGHNT, CDR2 YYREEE (reference sequence). This CDR3 has 13 residues. Trimming took 4 bases from V and 3 from J, leaving 10 bases between them. CDR3 DNA sequence: TGTGCCAGCAGCCAAGAGACCTACTATGGCTACACCTTC. It encodes CASSQETYYGYTF.

By sample share, this clone is medium-sized (0.01 to 0.1%). V is TRBV7-3 and J is TRBJ1-3, with D perhaps TRBD1 (5 bases). The germline V and J ends were trimmed by 3 bases and 4 bases, with 10 bases remaining between them. The CDR3 consists of 14 residues. The germline CDR1 and CDR2 sequences are SGHTA and FQGTGA. Here the CDR3 reads CASSLGGAGNTIYF. The CDR3 region has the DNA TGTGCCAGCAGCTTGGGCGGGGCGGGAAACACCATATATTTT.

This sequence joins TRBV7-2 and TRBJ2-7; the match to TRBD2 covers 15 bases. Trimming at V came to 5 bases and at J to 7 bases, leaving 15 bases not matched to a gene. The CDR3 contains 18 residues. Germline V gene lookup returns CDR1 SGHTA and CDR2 FQGNSA. This CDR3 reads CASSRTSGLAGGHWEQYF. The CDR3 DNA sequence: TGTGCCAGCAGCCGCACATCGGGACTAGCGGGGGGACATTGGGAGCAGTACTTC.

This chain links TRBV6-5 with TRBJ2-2, with D perhaps TRBD1 (6 bases). The germline V gene has CDR1 MNHEY and CDR2 SVGAGI. This CDR3 is 16 amino acids long. The V end was cut by 4 bases, the J end by 13 bases, with 25 bases between. This chain's CDR3 is CASSSRTDRSRDRLFF. CDR3 coding DNA: TGTGCCAGCAGTTCCCGAACCGACAGGTCCCGAGATAGGCTGTTTTTT.

The chain couples TRBV5-5 to TRBJ1-2; a weak D match, TRBD1 (5 bases). Deletions cut 1 base from V and 0 bases from J, with 13 bases between. Germline CDR1 reads SGHKS; CDR2 reads YYEKEE (reference sequence). The CDR3 loop spans 16 amino acids. The CDR3 region is CASSLFPPGTNYGYTF. CDR3 DNA: TGTGCCAGCAGCTTGTTTCCCCCAGGGACTAACTATGGCTACACCTTC. Full variable domain (outside the CDR3, taken from reference TRBV5-5 and TRBJ1-2): DAGVTQSPTHLIKTRGQQVTLRCSPISGHKSVSWYQQVLGQGPQFIFQYYEKEERGRGNFPDRFSARQFPNYSSELNVNALLLGDSALYLCASSLFPPGTNYGYTFGSGTRLTVV.

Note on this clone: The junction departs from germline at one end; a sequencing error may be responsible. This chain uses TRBV27 with TRBJ1-1; TRBD1 aligns across 9 bases. Germline assignment: CDR1 MNHEY and CDR2 SMNVEV (reference sequence). This CDR3 is built from 18 residues. The DNA of the CDR3 is TGTGCCAGCACCGTCCCGGGACAGGGAGAGGGGGCGAACGCTGAAGCTTTCTTT. Translation gives CASTVPGQGEGANAEAFF.

By sample fraction, this clone is medium-sized. This sequence joins TRBV19 and TRBJ2-7, with 10 positions matching TRBD2. J gave up 2 bases and V 3 bases, and 4 bases lay outside the gene matches. CDR1 and CDR2 from the germline V gene are LNHDA and SQIVND (reference sequence). CDR3 length: 15 residues. CDR3 in amino acids: CASSITSGMPYEQYF. The CDR3 DNA reads as TGTGCCAGTAGTATTACTAGCGGGATGCCCTACGAGCAGTACTTC.

The chain carries TRBV6-5 and TRBJ2-4; D might be TRBD1 (6 bases). V lost 8 bases to trimming and J lost 3 bases, with 11 bases between them. The CDR3 has 13 amino acids. From germline, CDR1 is MNHEY and CDR2 SVGAGI. The CDR3 loop is CASGRDNKNIQYF. The CDR3 DNA is TGTGCCAGCGGCCGGGACAACAAAAACATTCAGTACTTC.

The chain links TRBV14 to TRBJ2-1, with D perhaps matching TRBD1 or TRBD2 (5 bases each). CDR3 length: 15 amino acids. The ends were cut back, 2 bases at V and 7 bases at J, with 15 bases in the middle. CDR1 and CDR2 (germline): SGHDN, FVKESK. Written as DNA, the CDR3 is TGTGCCAGCAGCCAACAAGGGACCTACAAAAATGAGCAGTTCTTC. This sequence encodes CASSQQGTYKNEQFF. The variable domain in full, completed from reference TRBV14 and TRBJ2-1, reads EAGVTQFPSHSVIEKGQTVTLRCDPISGHDNLYWYRRVMGKEIKFLLHFVKESKQDESGMPNNRFLAERTGGTYSTLKVQPAELEDSGVYFCASSQQGTYKNEQFFGPGTRLTVL.

The count of this clone is one. A much larger clonotype is one base distant, so this may be a read error. The genes are TRBV6-1 and TRBJ2-1, with a possible D match to TRBD2 (6 bases). V was shortened by 6 bases and J by 0 bases, with 12 bases between the two germline ends. The CDR3 is made up of 15 amino acids. The germline gives CDR1 MNHNS, CDR2 SASEGT. The CDR3 DNA sequence: TGTGCCAGCAGGGAGGACGGGAGCTCCTACAATGAGCAGTTCTTC. This encodes CASREDGSSYNEQFF.

The rearrangement uses TRBV20-1 and TRBJ1-2; D remains unclear. Trimming removed 4 bases from V and 1 base from J, with 4 bases in between. CDR1 DFQATT and CDR2 SNEGSKA come from the germline V gene (reference sequence). This CDR3 is 11 amino acids long. The CDR3 loop reads CSATNNYGYTF. The CDR3 region has the DNA TGCAGTGCTACTAATAACTATGGCTACACCTTC.

This clone was counted only a few times. This sequence joins TRBV2 and TRBJ2-5, with D hard to call. V gave up 5 bases and J gave up 6 bases, with 7 bases separating them. The germline gives CDR1 SNHLY, CDR2 FYNNEI. There are 11 residues in the CDR3. The CDR3 reads CASSLKKTQYF. The CDR3 DNA reads TGTGCCAGCAGTCTCAAGAAGACCCAGTACTTC.